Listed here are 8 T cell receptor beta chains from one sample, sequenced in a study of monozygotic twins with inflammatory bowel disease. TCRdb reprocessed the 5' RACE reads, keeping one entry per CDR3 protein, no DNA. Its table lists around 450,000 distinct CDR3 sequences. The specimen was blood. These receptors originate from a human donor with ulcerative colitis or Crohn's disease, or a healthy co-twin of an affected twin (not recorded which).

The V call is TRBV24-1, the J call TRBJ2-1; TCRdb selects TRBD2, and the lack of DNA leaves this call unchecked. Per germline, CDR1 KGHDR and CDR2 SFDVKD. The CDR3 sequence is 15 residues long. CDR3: CATSDSTSGGDEQFF.

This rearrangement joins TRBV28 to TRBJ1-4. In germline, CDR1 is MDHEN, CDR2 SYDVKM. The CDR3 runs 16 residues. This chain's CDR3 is CASSLGTGATNEKLFF.

CDR3 residues: CASSLNFGGGQYF. V is TRBV11-2 and J is TRBJ2-3. Germline V gives CDR1 SGHAT, CDR2 FQNNGV. There are 13 residues in the CDR3.

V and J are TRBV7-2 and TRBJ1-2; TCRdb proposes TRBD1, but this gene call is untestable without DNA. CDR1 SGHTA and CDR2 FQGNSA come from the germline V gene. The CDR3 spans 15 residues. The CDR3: CASTQLGTGVTPCTF.

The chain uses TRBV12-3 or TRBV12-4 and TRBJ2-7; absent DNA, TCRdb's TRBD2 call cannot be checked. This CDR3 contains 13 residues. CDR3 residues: CASTRRGRDEQYF.

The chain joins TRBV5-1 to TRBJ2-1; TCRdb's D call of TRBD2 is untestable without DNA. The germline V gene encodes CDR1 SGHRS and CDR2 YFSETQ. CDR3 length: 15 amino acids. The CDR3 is CASSERGIRGNEQFF.

CDR3 in amino acids: CASRPPGLAARTDTQYF. The chain couples TRBV6-1 to TRBJ2-3; TCRdb's D call, TRBD2, is unchecked because there is no DNA. The CDR3 extends over 17 amino acids. Per the germline V gene, CDR1 is MNHNS and CDR2 is SASEGT.

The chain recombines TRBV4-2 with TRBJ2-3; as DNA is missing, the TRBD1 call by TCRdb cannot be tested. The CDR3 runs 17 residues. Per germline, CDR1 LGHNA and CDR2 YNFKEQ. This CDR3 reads CASSQESRGVSTDTQYF.